A selection of T cell receptor beta chains follows, all from one sample in a study of cytomegalovirus exposure and HLA in healthy donors. Method: immunoSEQ multiplex PCR; TCRdb's copy keeps in-frame clones and lacks some. The sample includes 55,000 to 80,000 clones, roughly 80% of them seen just once. Input material: PBMCs. The origin of the receptors is a woman in her 30s in good health and CMV-seronegative. Both conserved end residues are part of each CDR3. Fields, in order: D gene, clone size, V gene, J gene, CDR3 DNA, CDR3 protein. A D gene is named only where the DNA matches it firmly. Rows give clone size only sometimes, using once, few, many, or a class for an expanded clone.

d_gene: NA
abundance: NA
v_gene: TRBV21-1
j_gene: TRBJ1-6
CDR3nt: TGTGCCAGCAGTACTCCTGAGGGGGCAAACTATAATTCACCCCCCCACTTT
CDR3aa: CASSTPEGANYNSPPHF

d_gene: TRBD1
abundance: NA
v_gene: TRBV27
j_gene: TRBJ1-1
CDR3nt: TGTGCCAGCATCCGACAGGGGACTGAAGCTTTCTTT
CDR3aa: CASIRQGTEAFF

d_gene: NA
abundance: NA
v_gene: TRBV19
j_gene: TRBJ2-7
CDR3nt: TGTGCCAGTAGTATTAACTCCTACGAGCAGTACTTC
CDR3aa: CASSINSYEQYF

d_gene: NA
abundance: NA
v_gene: TRBV12-5
j_gene: TRBJ1-4
CDR3nt: TGTGCTAGTGGTTTATTGCCGGTGGGCAGGGGTGGCGAAAAACTGTTTTTT
CDR3aa: CASGLLPVGRGGEKLFF

d_gene: TRBD1
abundance: NA
v_gene: TRBV4-3
j_gene: TRBJ1-1
CDR3nt: TGCGCCAGCAGCCCGTCGACAGGTCCCAGGGGGACTGAAGCTTTCTTT
CDR3aa: CASSPSTGPRGTEAFF

d_gene: TRBD1
abundance: NA
v_gene: TRBV13
j_gene: TRBJ1-1
CDR3nt: TGTGCCAGCAGCTATGGGACAGGAAACACTGAAGCTTTCTTT
CDR3aa: CASSYGTGNTEAFF

d_gene: TRBD2
abundance: NA
v_gene: TRBV7-2
j_gene: TRBJ2-1
CDR3nt: TGTGCCAGCAGCTCAAATCCGGGACTAGTCTACAATGAGCAGTTCTTC
CDR3aa: CASSSNPGLVYNEQFF

d_gene: NA
abundance: NA
v_gene: TRBV23-1
j_gene: TRBJ1-6
CDR3nt: TGCGCCAGCAGTCATCTCGATCCTAACTATAATTCACCCCTCCACTTT
CDR3aa: CASSHLDPNYNSPLHF

d_gene: TRBD1
abundance: NA
v_gene: TRBV7-9
j_gene: TRBJ2-5
CDR3nt: TGTGCCAGCAGCTTAAAACAGGGGGACATCCAGTACTTC
CDR3aa: CASSLKQGDIQYF

d_gene: NA
abundance: NA
v_gene: TRBV5-1
j_gene: TRBJ1-6
CDR3nt: TGCGCCAGCAGCTTGGGGGGGCCTTACAATTCACCCCTCCACTTT
CDR3aa: CASSLGGPYNSPLHF

d_gene: TRBD1
abundance: NA
v_gene: TRBV10-1
j_gene: TRBJ1-1
CDR3nt: TGCGCCAGCAGTTACACCCGGGACAGAGGTGACACTGAAGCTTTCTTT
CDR3aa: CASSYTRDRGDTEAFF

d_gene: TRBD1
abundance: NA
v_gene: TRBV11-2
j_gene: TRBJ2-3
CDR3nt: TGTGCCAGCAGCTTAGAATCGGACAGGGGAAAGCGGGATACGCAGTATTTT
CDR3aa: CASSLESDRGKRDTQYF

d_gene: TRBD1
abundance: few
v_gene: TRBV28
j_gene: TRBJ2-7
CDR3nt: TGTGCCAGCAAAGTTTCTCCCACAGGGGCCTACGAGCAGTACTTC
CDR3aa: CASKVSPTGAYEQYF

d_gene: TRBD2
abundance: NA
v_gene: TRBV19
j_gene: TRBJ2-3
CDR3nt: TGTGCCAGTAGTATAAGTTGGACTAGCGGGGATACGCAGTATTTT
CDR3aa: CASSISWTSGDTQYF

d_gene: TRBD1
abundance: NA
v_gene: TRBV27
j_gene: TRBJ1-2
CDR3nt: TGTGCCAGCAGTTTATCGTTGACAGGGGCCAACTATGGCTACACCTTC
CDR3aa: CASSLSLTGANYGYTF

d_gene: TRBD1
abundance: few
v_gene: TRBV4-3
j_gene: TRBJ2-2
CDR3nt: TGCGCCAGCAGCCAACCACCCCCGGGACAGGGGGCGGCCGGGGAGCTGTTTTTT
CDR3aa: CASSQPPPGQGAAGELFF

d_gene: NA
abundance: NA
v_gene: TRBV7-6
j_gene: TRBJ2-1
CDR3nt: TGTGCCAGCAGCTTCTTTACGTGGACAGAATTCTCCTACAATGAGCAGTTCTTC
CDR3aa: CASSFFTWTEFSYNEQFF

d_gene: NA
abundance: NA
v_gene: TRBV7-9
j_gene: TRBJ1-2
CDR3nt: TGTGCCAGCAGCTTAGCTAGGCCGGGGTCGGACTATGGCTACACCTTC
CDR3aa: CASSLARPGSDYGYTF

d_gene: TRBD2
abundance: NA
v_gene: TRBV5-4
j_gene: TRBJ2-3
CDR3nt: TGTGCCAGCAGCTCCCTTAGCGGGGCCCGCACAGATACGCAGTATTTT
CDR3aa: CASSSLSGARTDTQYF

d_gene: TRBD1
abundance: NA
v_gene: TRBV5-1
j_gene: TRBJ1-5
CDR3nt: TGCGCCAGCAGCTCGGGACAGGGGGCTGGAGATCAGCCCCAGCATTTT
CDR3aa: CASSSGQGAGDQPQHF

d_gene: NA
abundance: NA
v_gene: TRBV5-1
j_gene: TRBJ2-1
CDR3nt: TGCGCCAGCAGCTTGGATCTTGTTGACGGGGATTACAATGAGCAGTTCTTC
CDR3aa: CASSLDLVDGDYNEQFF

d_gene: TRBD1
abundance: NA
v_gene: TRBV5-5
j_gene: TRBJ2-3
CDR3nt: TGTGCCAGCAGCCGGGACAGGTCGAGGGATTATACGCAGTATTTT
CDR3aa: CASSRDRSRDYTQYF

d_gene: NA
abundance: NA
v_gene: TRBV19
j_gene: TRBJ1-4
CDR3nt: TGTGCCAGTATGGGGACAACTCTTACAAAACTGTTTTTT
CDR3aa: CASMGTTLTKLFF

d_gene: NA
abundance: NA
v_gene: TRBV29-1
j_gene: TRBJ1-1
CDR3nt: TGCAGCGTGGGGCGCAACACTGAAGCTTTCTTT
CDR3aa: CSVGRNTEAFF

d_gene: TRBD1
abundance: NA
v_gene: TRBV6-4
j_gene: TRBJ2-2
CDR3nt: TGTGCCAGCAGGCAACAGGGGGAAGTTAACACCGGGGAGCTGTTTTTT
CDR3aa: CASRQQGEVNTGELFF

d_gene: NA
abundance: NA
v_gene: TRBV7-2
j_gene: TRBJ1-6
CDR3nt: TGTGCCAGCAGCTTAGGGCGAGCAGGGCGGAATTCACCCCTCCACTTT
CDR3aa: CASSLGRAGRNSPLHF

d_gene: NA
abundance: NA
v_gene: TRBV4-3
j_gene: TRBJ2-3
CDR3nt: TGCGCCAGCAGCCAAGATACGAGGGTTGATACGCAGTATTTT
CDR3aa: CASSQDTRVDTQYF

d_gene: TRBD1
abundance: NA
v_gene: TRBV6-5
j_gene: TRBJ1-6
CDR3nt: TGTGCCAGCAGTTGGACAGGGGCTAGGACACCCCTCCACTTT
CDR3aa: CASSWTGARTPLHF

d_gene: TRBD2
abundance: once
v_gene: TRBV9
j_gene: TRBJ2-7
CDR3nt: TGTGCCAGCAGCGTAGCTATTAGCGGGGGGCTTAACGAGCAGTACTTC
CDR3aa: CASSVAISGGLNEQYF

d_gene: TRBD1
abundance: NA
v_gene: TRBV19
j_gene: TRBJ1-6
CDR3nt: TGTGCCAGTACGACAGGGGAAAATTCACCCCTCCACTTT
CDR3aa: CASTTGENSPLHF

d_gene: TRBD1
abundance: NA
v_gene: TRBV5-1
j_gene: TRBJ1-1
CDR3nt: TGCGCCAGCAGCCAAGACAGGGAAAGGATGAACACTGAAGCTTTCTTT
CDR3aa: CASSQDRERMNTEAFF

d_gene: NA
abundance: NA
v_gene: TRBV4-3
j_gene: TRBJ1-4
CDR3nt: TGCGCCAGCAGCCAAGATCGGACAAGTGCAACTAATGAAAAACTGTTTTTT
CDR3aa: CASSQDRTSATNEKLFF

d_gene: NA
abundance: few
v_gene: TRBV9
j_gene: TRBJ2-1
CDR3nt: TGTGCCAGCAGCGAGACAGTGTACAATGAGCAGTTCTTC
CDR3aa: CASSETVYNEQFF

d_gene: NA
abundance: NA
v_gene: TRBV5-4
j_gene: TRBJ1-3
CDR3nt: TGTGCCAGCAGCTTGGATCCTTCTGGAAACACCATATATTTT
CDR3aa: CASSLDPSGNTIYF

d_gene: TRBD1
abundance: NA
v_gene: TRBV7-9
j_gene: TRBJ2-7
CDR3nt: TGTTCCAGCAGCTCAACGACAGGGGGCTTTGGGTACGAGCAGTACTTC
CDR3aa: CSSSSTTGGFGYEQYF

d_gene: NA
abundance: once
v_gene: TRBV29-1
j_gene: TRBJ1-1
CDR3nt: TGCAGCGTTATGGGGGACAATATGAACACTGAAGCTTTCTTT
CDR3aa: CSVMGDNMNTEAFF